This T cell receptor beta chain comes out of a study of cytomegalovirus exposure and HLA in healthy donors. Study results and caveats: Later analysis revealed greater clonal expansion in HLA-associated TCR beta chains than in equally common others. Later on, a genetic analysis was performed. It linked a missense variant in DCLRE1C with V- and J-gene trimming of TCR beta. A later analysis linked some 17,000 TCR beta sequences to HLA alleles at 0.05 false discovery rate.

V shed 5 bases and J shed 4 bases, with 8 bases lying between them. The CDR3 spans 13 residues. Germline V gene data show CDR1 as SEHNR and CDR2 as FQNEAQ (reference sequence). As for this clone: Its antigen is undetermined.

PCR used 60 Vbeta primers and 13 Jbeta primers. The table came from immunoSEQ multiplex PCR; TCRdb's copy has only in-frame clones and leaves some out. The sample shows some 110,000 clones, 76% of them seen only once. Each donor was healthy, and each was a bone marrow donor. The chain is built from TRBV7-9 and TRBJ1-4; D remains unclear. Input material: PBMCs. The clonotype was recovered from a man aged 35 to 55 in good health and CMV-seropositive. For the CDR3, the DNA is TGTGCCAGCAGCGGCCGCAGTAATGAAAAACTGTTTTTT. It encodes CASSGRSNEKLFF.